The entry below describes one T cell receptor beta chain. This sample was included in a study of blood T cell repertoires in COVID-19. The wider study: Nucleic acid was either cDNA or gDNA, and it came from T cells, B-cell-depleted T cells, or PBMCs.

Germline values: CDR1 SGHTA, CDR2 FQGNSA. The CDR3 is 12 amino acids. V lost 4 bases and J lost 7, with 8 bases in between. Generated by immunoSEQ multiplex PCR, the TCRdb table keeps only in-frame clones and is missing some. The sample gives about 110,000 clones, roughly 85% of which show up once; around 3.5% is in the top ten. The chain combines TRBV7-2 with TRBJ2-1, with unresolved D. Sequenced material: peripheral blood. The sequence was obtained from a man aged 35 to 55 with acute or convalescent COVID-19. CDR3 coding DNA: TGTGCCAGCAGCTCTTATCTGAATGAGCAGTTCTTC. Translated, it gives CASSSYLNEQFF.